This TCR beta chain was captured in a study of regulatory T cells in long-lasting Graves disease. Broader study findings: Persistent disease preferred TRBV28, TRBJ1-2 and TRBJ2-5; new disease, TRBV20-1 and TRBJ2-1.

TCR sequences were obtained from RNA taken from PBMCs. Roughly 8.2 milliliters of peripheral blood were drawn into EDTA tubes. On this clonotype: Its antigen is still unknown.

TCRdb re-called the reads through MiXCR, storing one row per CDR3 protein. The repertoire has over a thousand distinct CDR3 sequences, around 78% of them found once; the top ten carry around 9.1%. Germline V gene data show CDR1 as MNHNS and CDR2 as SASEGT. The V gene lost 1 base and the J gene lost 4 bases, with 10 bases spanning the gap. The CDR3 is 14 residues long. The V call is TRBV6-1, the J call TRBJ1-2, with D possibly being TRBD1 (5 bases). This specimen consisted of peripheral blood mononuclear cells (PBMCs), obtained with antithyroid drug treatment, in newly diagnosed or persistent Graves disease (not recorded which). The TCR was taken from a woman in her twenties or thirties with Graves disease. The CDR3 nucleotides are TGTGCCAGCAGTGAAGAGGGACGGAGCTATGGCTACACCTTC. Protein product: CASSEEGRSYGYTF.